This T cell receptor beta chain originates from a study of blood T cell repertoires in COVID-19. Germline V gives CDR1 SEHNR, CDR2 FQNEAQ (reference sequence). The CDR3 length is 12 residues. The V end lost 1 base, the J end lost 7 bases, and 8 bases lay between the germline ends. This table comes from immunoSEQ multiplex PCR, and its TCRdb copy is limited to in-frame clones, with some not included. The table lists about 55,000 clones, over 75% of them singletons, with 15% to 20% in the top ten. The specimen sequenced was peripheral blood. J is TRBJ2-7 and V is TRBV7-9; a possible D gene is TRBD2 (5 bases). The receptor comes from an elderly man with acute or convalescent COVID-19. Here the CDR3 reads CASSLGPGEQYF. The CDR3 DNA follows: TGTGCCAGCAGCTTAGGACCGGGGGAGCAGTACTTC.